Shown below are 6 T cell receptor beta chains from a single sample sequenced in a study of Ad26.COV2.S vaccination and SARS-CoV-2 variants. Treatment here: about 20 received Ad26.COV2.S at low or high dose, single or two shots; about 5 received placebo; per-sample allocation not given. Collection of samples fell on day 63 after the first vaccine or placebo injection. Here immunoSEQ multiplex PCR was the method, and the copy in TCRdb shows in-frame clones only, minus some. Seen here are 300,000 to 350,000 clones, 88% observed once, and the top ten hold around 6.6%. The sample was peripheral blood, taken in a trial of Ad26.COV2.S vaccine versus placebo. The receptors here all came from a person aged 18-65 years who received the Ad26.COV2.S COVID-19 vaccine or a placebo.

The rearrangement joins TRBV15 to TRBJ2-3; D not resolved. CDR3 size: 16 residues. Trimming took off 0 bases at V and 1 base at J, with 11 bases between the two ends. Germline CDR1 and CDR2: LNHNV and YYDKDF (reference sequence). The CDR3 DNA sequence: TGTGCCACCAGCAGAGATCTGAGCGAGGGCACAGATACGCAGTATTTT. Translation: CATSRDLSEGTDTQYF.

This chain joins TRBV4-1 and TRBJ1-1, with D possibly TRBD1 on 5 matching bases. Trimming shortened V by 0 bases and J by 6 bases, and 11 bases separated the two germline ends. The CDR3 consists of 14 residues. CDR1 is MGHRA, CDR2 YSYEKL, per germline. CDR3 sequence: CASSQESGDPEAFF. CDR3 sequence (DNA): TGCGCCAGCAGCCAAGAATCCGGGGACCCTGAAGCTTTCTTT.

This clone has a single count. DNA for the CDR3: TGTGCCAGCAGTTCGTACTACAGGGCAACTAATGAAAAACTGTTTTTT. Its protein product is CASSSYYRATNEKLFF. This sequence joins TRBV6-5 and TRBJ1-4; weak D call: TRBD1 (6 bases). The CDR3 loop spans 16 amino acids. Trimming shortened V by 4 bases and J by 0 bases, and 12 bases separated the two germline ends. Germline assignment: CDR1 MNHEY and CDR2 SVGAGI.

This clone was detected once. The chain employs TRBV21-1 and TRBJ1-3; TRBD1, the table's D call, lacks a check against the DNA. TRBV21-1 is flagged as a pseudogene. This CDR3 region has 17 residues. The DNA for the CDR3 is TGTGCCAGCAGCAAAGCGCGACAGTTCTACTCTGGAAACACCATATATTTT. Protein product: CASSKARQFYSGNTIYF.

The chain joins TRBV29-1 to TRBJ2-5, with no clear D. The CDR3 covers 14 residues. The V gene's germline CDR1 is SQVTM and CDR2 ANQGSEA. V was trimmed by 6 bases and J by 4 bases, leaving 18 bases between them. The CDR3 loop reads CSVWRRVGIETQYF. For the CDR3, the DNA is TGCAGCGTCTGGCGAAGGGTCGGAATAGAGACCCAGTACTTC.

The chain carries TRBV7-3 and TRBJ2-2, with D unresolved. The CDR3 spans 14 residues. The germline V gene has CDR1 SGHTA and CDR2 FQGTGA. Trimming shortened V by 7 bases and J by 1 base, and 10 bases separated the two germline ends. The DNA of the CDR3 is TGTGCCAGCACCGATCCAGGGAACACCGGGGAGCTGTTTTTT. Protein product: CASTDPGNTGELFF.